This TCR beta chain is from a study of T cells in tuberculosis. Study-level information: This South African cohort compared adolescents with or without latent tuberculosis against adults with active tuberculosis. General observations from the study: Active tuberculosis TCR-alpha repertoires lay closer to GMM-specific TCRs than IGRA-negative controls, suggesting clonal expansion. GEM motif frequencies gave less than 75% accuracy; the GMM repertoire gave roughly 85%.

The length of the CDR3 is 13 residues. The germline V gene encodes CDR1 SGHNT and CDR2 YENEEA. J lost 7 bases, V lost 1 base, and 0 bases had no gene match. Assay used: immunoSEQ multiplex PCR; TCRdb lists only in-frame clones, some missing. The table includes some 5,500 clones, approximately 97% detected once. Of note for this clone: No antigen is known for it.

Time point of the sample: new active TB diagnosis, blood taken before or within 7 days of starting treatment. Tuberculosis was confirmed by positive sputum smear and/or M. tuberculosis culture. J is TRBJ2-1 and V is TRBV11-3, with 8 bases identical to TRBD1. The clonotype comes from an adult with tuberculosis. The source was PBMCs, collected at tuberculosis diagnosis. The CDR3 DNA is TGTGCCAGCAGCTTAGGGACAGGGAATGAGCAGTTCTTC. It specifies CASSLGTGNEQFF.